The clone carrying this TCR beta chain showed up many times. Its antigen is as yet unknown. The authors ran a second PCR of roughly 6 to 12 cycles using a sample-barcoded 5' primer and a J-beta primer mix. Each cDNA molecule was tagged by a template-switch adaptor that had 12 random nucleotides. One entry per CDR3 protein, called by TCRdb with MiXCR from the 5' RACE reads. Among 800,000 to 1,300,000 distinct CDR3 sequences listed, 20% to 25% were seen once. The data originate from a study of blood T cells in healthy people across ages. Background on the study: Researchers report that template switching captured about one barcoded beta molecule per two T cells.

Study-level points and caveats: No one knew whether donors had CMV, which possibly confounded expanded clonotype changes.

The same sample was also studied in work on T cells of mothers and their children. As reported in that work: A few healthy Caucasian mothers and their six children were the donors.

This receptor was identified in a girl aged 2 to 9 in good health. Sequencing was carried out using blood.

The CDR3 loop reads CASSPDRFSYEQYF. CDR3 nucleotide sequence: TGTGCCAGCTCACCAGACAGATTCTCCTACGAGCAGTACTTC. The chain combines TRBV18 with TRBJ2-5; tentatively, D is TRBD1 (5 bases). With the DNA end fitting TRBJ2-7 better, the J assignment may be wrong. This CDR3 contains 14 residues. CDR1 KGHSH and CDR2 LQKENI come from the germline V gene.